This passage covers 21 T cell receptor beta chains from one sample sequenced in a study of blood T cells in healthy people across ages. A J-beta primer mix and a sample-barcoded 5' primer were used in a second PCR of about 7 to 11 cycles. TCRdb re-analysed the 5' RACE reads in MiXCR, keeping a single row per CDR3 protein. Here the sample spans just under 900,000 distinct CDR3 sequences, 25% to 30% being singletons. Source material: blood. Receptors were obtained from a woman aged 80 or older in good health.

This rearrangement joins TRBV27 to TRBJ1-2; no reliable D call. CDR1 is MNHEY, CDR2 SMNVEV, per germline (reference sequence). V dropped 6 bases and J dropped 2 bases, with 13 bases sitting between them. The CDR3 length is 14 residues. CDR3 protein: CASRGSRTNYGYTF. In DNA, the CDR3 is TGTGCCAGCAGGGGATCCAGGACCAACTATGGCTACACCTTC.

There are many counts of this clonotype. The chain uses TRBV4-3 and TRBJ2-7, with D hard to call. CDR1 and CDR2 (germline): LGHNA, YSLEER. V was trimmed by 0 bases and J by 0 bases, leaving 9 bases between them. The CDR3 loop spans 15 amino acids. Here the CDR3 DNA reads TGCGCCAGCAGCCAAGAGTTGGGTAGCTCCTACGAGCAGTACTTC. Encoded protein: CASSQELGSSYEQYF.

This clonotype was detected ten times or more. The chain carries TRBV7-2 and TRBJ1-6; tentative D call: TRBD1 (6 bases). Germline CDR1 is SGHTA and CDR2 is FQGNSA. V dropped 2 bases and J dropped 9 bases, with 14 bases sitting between them. The CDR3 consists of 15 residues. DNA of the CDR3: TGTGCCAGCAGCTTAAGTCAAACAGGGACTTCACCCCTCCACTTT. Residues: CASSLSQTGTSPLHF.

The CDR3: CASSSGTQVSYNEQFF. In DNA, the CDR3 is TGTGCCAGCAGTTCAGGGACACAAGTCTCCTACAATGAGCAGTTCTTC. The rearrangement joins TRBV6-6 to TRBJ2-1; a weak D match, TRBD1 (6 bases). V was pared by 4 bases and J by 0 bases, with 13 bases between. Germline V gene lookup returns CDR1 MNHNY and CDR2 SVGAGI (reference sequence). The CDR3 spans 16 residues.

The CDR3 sequence is CASSLGRAPRTEAFF. The CDR3 bases are TGTGCCAGCAGTTTAGGTCGCGCCCCGCGGACTGAAGCTTTCTTT. V and J are TRBV12-3 or TRBV12-4 and TRBJ1-1; D remains unclear. The V end was cut by 1 base, the J end by 5 bases, with 14 bases between. The CDR3 totals 15 residues.

The sample holds many counts of this clonotype. The gene calls are TRBV20-1 and TRBJ2-7; D gene uncertain. CDR1 is DFQATT, CDR2 SNEGSKA, per germline (reference sequence). The CDR3 consists of 12 residues. Trimming removed 1 base from V and 3 bases from J, with 7 bases in between. The CDR3 here is CSARVGNYEQYF. In nucleotides, the CDR3 is TGCAGTGCTAGAGTAGGAAACTACGAGCAGTACTTC.

The J gene is TRBJ1-5, the V gene TRBV11-2; D is unclear. Between the trimmed V and J ends, which lost 4 bases and 4 bases, there was a span of 8 bases. Looked up from germline, CDR1 is SGHAT and CDR2 is FQNNGV. The CDR3 has 13 amino acids. CDR3 amino acids: CASSYTENQPQHF. CDR3 bases: TGTGCCAGCAGCTACACAGAGAATCAGCCCCAGCATTTT.

The J gene is TRBJ2-7, the V gene TRBV6-5, with 9 bases fitting TRBD1. The CDR3 length is 15 residues. Germline-derived CDR1 and CDR2 are MNHEY and SVGAGI. V shed 5 bases and J 5 bases; nucleotides not matched to a gene: 10. The CDR3, as DNA: TGTGCCAGCAGTCGGAACCGGGACAGGGCCGACGAGCAGTACTTC. Protein: CASSRNRDRADEQYF.

This clonotype was detected ten times or more. This chain connects TRBV7-9 to TRBJ2-7, with D possibly being TRBD2 (5 bases). The germline V and J ends were trimmed by 1 base and 2 bases, with 12 bases remaining between them. Germline-derived CDR1 and CDR2 are SEHNR and FQNEAQ (reference sequence). CDR3 length equals 15 residues. Written as DNA, the CDR3 is TGTGCCAGCAGCTTAGGTCCCCAGACTACCTACGAGCAGTACTTC. This sequence encodes CASSLGPQTTYEQYF.

This rearrangement joins TRBV6-5 to TRBJ1-2, with TRBD1 matching 7 bases. V shed 4 bases, J shed 4 bases, and the junction held 9 bases outside the gene matches. This CDR3 is 15 amino acids long. CDR1 is MNHEY, CDR2 SVGAGI, per germline. CDR3 in amino acids: CASSSADRVAYGYTF. The CDR3 coding sequence is TGTGCCAGCAGTTCAGCTGACAGGGTAGCCTATGGCTACACCTTC.

This chain uses TRBV11-2 with TRBJ2-5; 7 bases are shared with TRBD1. The length of the CDR3 is 15 residues. Trimming cost V 6 bases and J 4 bases; bases outside gene matches: 11. The V gene's germline CDR1 is SGHAT and CDR2 FQNNGV. The CDR3 coding sequence is TGTGCCAGCAGTGGACAGGAGGCATCACTAGAGACCCAGTACTTC. Translating it yields CASSGQEASLETQYF. The full variable domain, with the rest looked up from reference TRBV11-2 and TRBJ2-5, is EAGVAQSPRYKIIEKRQSVAFWCNPISGHATLYWYQQILGQGPKLLIQFQNNGVVDDSQLPKDRFSAERLKGVDSTLKIQPAKLEDSAVYLCASSGQEASLETQYFGPGTRLLVL.

Of note for this clonotype: A much larger clone lies a single base off, so this may be a read error. CDR3 bases: TGCGCCAGCAGCTTCCTTGGACTAGCGGGGGGTTGTAATGAGCAGTTCTTC. Its translation: CASSFLGLAGGCNEQFF. The chain is built from TRBV5-1 and TRBJ2-1, with 14 nucleotides matching TRBD2. Looked up from germline, CDR1 is SGHRS and CDR2 is YFSETQ. V dropped 2 bases and J dropped 7; count of bases not matched to a gene: 8. The CDR3 runs 17 residues.

A few counts support this clonotype. V usage is TRBV10-3 and J usage is TRBJ1-1; 9 positions match TRBD1. Germline CDR1 ENHRY, CDR2 SYGVKD. The CDR3 is made up of 13 amino acids. Trimming cost V 6 bases and J 4 bases; bases outside gene matches: 3. The CDR3 DNA reads as TGTGCCATCAGGACAGGGGGAACCACTGAAGCTTTCTTT. It is translated as CAIRTGGTTEAFF.

This clonotype was seen more than once but under ten times. The gene calls are TRBV15 and TRBJ2-2; 7 bases agree with TRBD1. Looked up from germline, CDR1 is LNHNV and CDR2 is YYDKDF (reference sequence). The V and J ends lost 5 bases and 2 bases, in that order; junction bases with no gene match: 5. The length of the CDR3 is 15 residues. The CDR3, as DNA: TGTGCCACCAGCCCTGACAGGGTAAACACCGGGGAGCTGTTTTTT. It specifies CATSPDRVNTGELFF.

This sequence joins TRBV6-1 and TRBJ1-1, with 7 bases fitting TRBD1. V lost 8 bases to trimming and J lost 3 bases; unmatched junction nucleotides: 6. This CDR3 has 13 residues. In germline, CDR1 is MNHNS, CDR2 SASEGT. CDR3 residues: CASHVQGHTEAFF. CDR3 in DNA: TGTGCCAGCCACGTACAGGGGCACACTGAAGCTTTCTTT.

Ten or more counts support this clonotype. The chain is built from TRBV12-3 or TRBV12-4 and TRBJ1-2; D unresolved. Trimming took off 4 bases at V and 7 bases at J, with 25 bases between the two ends. The CDR3 extends over 17 amino acids. The CDR3 DNA is TGTGCCAGCAGTTCCCCCACCCTCCTGGGTGGGCCGAGTGGCTACACCTTC. This translates into CASSSPTLLGGPSGYTF.

The V gene is TRBV12-3 or TRBV12-4, the J gene TRBJ2-3, with TRBD1 as a possible D gene (6 bases). Trimming took 6 bases from V and 4 from J, leaving 17 bases between them. The CDR3 is 15 amino acids. CDR3 in amino acids: CASSPDRLRADTQYF. The CDR3 coding sequence is TGTGCCAGCAGCCCAGACAGGCTGAGAGCAGATACGCAGTATTTT.

The chain is built from TRBV15 and TRBJ2-1; TRBD2 matches 11 bases. Germline CDR1 reads LNHNV; CDR2 reads YYDKDF (reference sequence). The CDR3 runs 13 residues. With 0 bases clipped from V and 14 bases from J, the junction kept 3 bases outside the gene matches. Written as DNA, the CDR3 is TGTGCCACCAGCAGAGAGGGGACTAGCGGAAAGTTCTTC. Its translation is CATSREGTSGKFF.

In its sample, this clonotype was seen many times. The rearrangement links TRBV7-2 to TRBJ2-5; tentatively, D is TRBD2 (6 bases). Germline CDR1 and CDR2: SGHTA and FQGNSA. V was cut by 7 bases and J by 2 bases, with 17 bases left in between. The CDR3 totals 15 residues. The CDR3 reads CASTGKLAQQETQYF. The CDR3 DNA follows: TGTGCCAGCACCGGAAAGCTAGCGCAACAAGAGACCCAGTACTTC.

This clonotype was observed at least ten times. The chain uses TRBV12-3 or TRBV12-4 and TRBJ2-5; tentative D call: TRBD1 (6 bases). The CDR3 loop spans 14 amino acids. V shed 4 bases and J shed 3 bases, with 12 bases lying between them. The CDR3 is CASSSRTEKETQYF. CDR3 in DNA: TGTGCCAGCAGTTCCCGGACAGAAAAAGAGACCCAGTACTTC.

In this sample, this clonotype turned up many times. The gene calls are TRBV24-1 and TRBJ2-4; D is unresolved. CDR1 is KGHDR and CDR2 is SFDVKD in the germline V gene. This CDR3 contains 14 residues. Deletions cut 3 bases from V and 0 bases from J, with 5 bases between. CDR3 nucleotide sequence: TGTGCCACCAGTGATGGGGTAGCCAAAAACATTCAGTACTTC. This gives the protein CATSDGVAKNIQYF.